The 13 T cell receptor beta chains presented below share a single source sample, sequenced in a study of T cells in Graves' hyperthyroidism and ophthalmopathy. RNA transcripts gave rise to amplified TCR beta CDR3 regions. HTBI primers were used for first-round RT-PCR of the TCR CDR3. One entry per CDR3 protein results from TCRdb running MiXCR on the multiplex PCR reads. The table has roughly 720,000 distinct CDR3 sequences, 17% seen once. The sequencing sample was made of blood. The receptors come from a man aged 50 or older with Graves' hyperthyroidism.

In this sample, this clonotype turned up many times. The V gene is TRBV27, the J gene TRBJ2-7; TRBD1 agrees at 10 bases. CDR1 and CDR2 from the germline V gene are MNHEY and SMNVEV (reference sequence). The CDR3 extends over 14 amino acids. V lost 6 bases and J lost 5; bases outside the gene matches: 7. The CDR3 nucleotides are TGTGCCAGCAGGCCGGACAGGGGGTATAACGAGCAGTACTTC. It specifies CASRPDRGYNEQYF.

The chain uses TRBV6-2 or TRBV6-3 and TRBJ2-1; 9 bases are a match to TRBD2. Trimming at V came to 6 bases and at J to 4 bases, leaving 7 bases not matched to a gene. CDR3 length: 15 amino acids. The germline V gene has CDR1 MNHEY and CDR2 SVGEGT. CDR3 in amino acids: CASRRGLARYNEQFF. CDR3 bases: TGTGCCAGCAGACGAGGACTAGCGCGGTACAATGAGCAGTTCTTC.

This clonotype was counted ten times or more. V gene TRBV27 combines with J gene TRBJ1-5; D is unclear. The CDR3 contains 13 residues. Germline assignment: CDR1 MNHEY and CDR2 SMNVEV (reference sequence). Trimming stripped 4 bases from V and 6 bases from J, with 10 bases between. CDR3 residues: CASSSGEGQPQHF. Written as DNA, the CDR3 is TGTGCCAGCAGTTCGGGAGAGGGTCAGCCCCAGCATTTT.

The J gene is TRBJ2-1, the V gene TRBV7-3; 9 bases fit TRBD2. V lost 5 bases, J lost 7 bases, and 15 bases stayed unmatched. The length of the CDR3 is 17 residues. The germline V gene encodes CDR1 SGHTA and CDR2 FQGTGA. The CDR3 nucleotides read TGTGCCAGCAGCCCAAAGGGGGAGGCGGGAGGGCGTAATGAGCAGTTCTTC. It codes for CASSPKGEAGGRNEQFF. Full variable domain (outside the CDR3, taken from reference TRBV7-3 and TRBJ2-1): GAGVSQTPSNKVTEKGKYVELRCDPISGHTALYWYRQSLGQGPEFLIYFQGTGAADDSGLPNDRFFAVRPEGSVSTLKIQRTERGDSAVYLCASSPKGEAGGRNEQFFGPGTRLTVL.

V is TRBV19 and J is TRBJ2-3; 14 nucleotides match TRBD2. Germline V gene lookup returns CDR1 LNHDA and CDR2 SQIVND (reference sequence). With V trimmed by 4 bases and J by 3 bases, 6 bases remained unmatched. The CDR3 covers 17 residues. The CDR3 DNA is TGTGCCAGTAGTAATTGCTGGACTAGCGGGAGGACAGATACGCAGTATTTT. This encodes CASSNCWTSGRTDTQYF.

The chain recombines TRBV18 with TRBJ2-1; 8 bases match TRBD2. This CDR3 region has 16 residues. After removal of 3 bases from V and 1 base from J, the junction contained 5 bases not matched to a gene. Germline V gene data show CDR1 as KGHSH and CDR2 as LQKENI. Here the CDR3 reads CASSPPGTSSYNEQFF. CDR3 DNA: TGTGCCAGCTCACCTCCCGGGACTAGTTCCTACAATGAGCAGTTCTTC.

This chain uses TRBV20-1 with TRBJ2-3; TRBD2 matches at 9 bases. CDR3 length: 16 amino acids. Trimming took 0 bases from V and 3 from J; bases not matched to a gene: 7. Germline V gives CDR1 DFQATT, CDR2 SNEGSKA (reference sequence). The CDR3 is CSARDGQREVTDTQYF. The DNA for the CDR3 is TGCAGTGCTAGAGATGGCCAGCGGGAGGTAACAGATACGCAGTATTTT.

This clonotype was observed at least ten times. The CDR3 sequence: CASSQGWTGFDTGELFF. The CDR3 DNA is TGTGCCAGCAGCCAAGGTTGGACAGGGTTTGACACCGGGGAGCTGTTTTTT. J is TRBJ2-2 and V is TRBV3-1, with 8 bases matching TRBD1. Trimming removed 1 base from V and 3 bases from J; junction bases left unmatched: 7. The CDR3 has 17 residues. Germline-derived CDR1 and CDR2 are LGHDT and YNNKEL (reference sequence).

The chain carries TRBV2 and TRBJ1-4; 8 nucleotides agree with TRBD1. The CDR3 loop spans 13 amino acids. Trimming removed 4 bases from V and 7 bases from J; junction bases left unmatched: 2. Germline assignment: CDR1 SNHLY and CDR2 FYNNEI. The CDR3 sequence is CASSGTGSEKLFF. Here the CDR3 DNA reads TGTGCCAGCAGTGGGACAGGGAGTGAAAAACTGTTTTTT.

This clonotype occurred many times. This sequence joins TRBV12-3 or TRBV12-4 and TRBJ2-7, with TRBD2 identical over 7 bases. Trimming at V came to 4 bases and at J to 6 bases, leaving 6 bases not matched to a gene. This CDR3 has 13 residues. This chain's CDR3 is CASSYREDFEQYF. CDR3 bases: TGTGCCAGCAGTTACCGGGAGGACTTCGAGCAGTACTTC.

This clonotype was detected only a few times. The V gene is TRBV15, the J gene TRBJ2-4, with D maybe TRBD1 (6 bases). The CDR3 totals 17 residues. The germline V gene encodes CDR1 LNHNV and CDR2 YYDKDF (reference sequence). V lost 0 bases to trimming and J lost 2 bases, with 14 bases between them. The CDR3 spells CATSRDRKGGTKNIQYF. CDR3 bases: TGTGCCACCAGCAGAGATCGAAAAGGGGGAACCAAAAACATTCAGTACTTC. Looking up the rest from reference TRBV15 and TRBJ2-4 gives the full variable domain: DAMVIQNPRYQVTQFGKPVTLSCSQTLNHNVMYWYQQKSSQAPKLLFHYYDKDFNNEADTPDNFQSRRPNTSFCFLDIRSPGLGDTAMYLCATSRDRKGGTKNIQYFGAGTRLSVL.

The chain combines TRBV28 with TRBJ2-7; TRBD2 is a possible D gene (6 bases). CDR1 is MDHEN and CDR2 is SYDVKM in the germline V gene. The V and J ends lost 3 bases and 1 base respectively, with 13 bases between them. There are 15 residues in the CDR3. The CDR3 is CASSFLFGGSYEQYF. The CDR3 nucleotides read TGTGCCAGCAGTTTTTTGTTCGGGGGTTCCTACGAGCAGTACTTC.

The chain couples TRBV19 to TRBJ2-1, with TRBD2 matching over 7 bases. The CDR3 has 13 amino acids. Germline V CDR1 and CDR2: LNHDA, SQIVND (reference sequence). V lost 3 bases, J lost 9 bases, and 5 bases stayed unmatched. The CDR3 reads CASSIGEGGEQFF. In DNA form, the CDR3 reads TGTGCCAGTAGTATTGGGGAGGGCGGTGAGCAGTTCTTC.